This T cell receptor (beta chain) was identified in a study of blood T cell repertoires in COVID-19. Clones were sequenced by immunoSEQ multiplex PCR, and TCRdb holds only the in-frame ones, with some missing. The sample has approximately 220,000 clones; 81% are singletons. The length of the CDR3 is 12 residues. The V end lost 3 bases, the J end lost 9 bases, and 9 bases lay between the germline ends. The germline CDR1 and CDR2 sequences are KGHSH and LQKENI. The chain has TRBV18 and TRBJ2-1, with a tentative D call TRBD2 (6 bases). Sequencing input: peripheral blood. This receptor was obtained from a woman of 80 years or more with acute or convalescent COVID-19. DNA for the CDR3: TGTGCCAGCTCACCGGGAGGAGGTGAGCAGTTCTTC. As protein: CASSPGGGEQFF.